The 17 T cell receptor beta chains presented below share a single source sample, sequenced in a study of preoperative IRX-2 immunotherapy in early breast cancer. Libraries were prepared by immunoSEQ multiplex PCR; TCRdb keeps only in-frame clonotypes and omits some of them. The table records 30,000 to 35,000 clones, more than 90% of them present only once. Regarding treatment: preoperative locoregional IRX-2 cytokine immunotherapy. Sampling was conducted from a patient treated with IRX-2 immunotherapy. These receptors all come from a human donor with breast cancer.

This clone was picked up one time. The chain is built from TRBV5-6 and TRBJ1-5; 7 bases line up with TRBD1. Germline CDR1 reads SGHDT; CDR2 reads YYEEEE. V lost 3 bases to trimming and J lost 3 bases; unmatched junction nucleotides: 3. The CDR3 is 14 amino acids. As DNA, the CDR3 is TGTGCCAGCAGCTCCGACAGGGTCAATCAGCCCCAGCATTTT. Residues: CASSSDRVNQPQHF. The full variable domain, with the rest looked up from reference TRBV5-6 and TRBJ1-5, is DAGVTQSPTHLIKTRGQQVTLRCSPKSGHDTVSWYQQALGQGPQFIFQYYEEEERQRGNFPDRFSGHQFPNYSSELNVNALLLGDSALYLCASSSDRVNQPQHFGDGTRLSIL.

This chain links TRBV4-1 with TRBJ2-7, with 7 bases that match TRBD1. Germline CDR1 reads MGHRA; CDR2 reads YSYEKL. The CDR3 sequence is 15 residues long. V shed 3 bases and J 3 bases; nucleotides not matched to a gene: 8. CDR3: CASSQPKGAGYEQYF. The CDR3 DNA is TGCGCCAGCAGCCAGCCGAAGGGGGCTGGCTACGAGCAGTACTTC.

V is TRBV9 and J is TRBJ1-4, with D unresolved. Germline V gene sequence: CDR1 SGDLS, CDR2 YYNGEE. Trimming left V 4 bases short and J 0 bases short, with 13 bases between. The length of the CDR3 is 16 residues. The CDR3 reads CASSTGRPATNEKLFF. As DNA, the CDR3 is TGTGCCAGCAGCACCGGACGGCCGGCAACTAATGAAAAACTGTTTTTT.

Here the CDR3 DNA reads TGTGCCAGCAGCTTAGGAGTTGGGGGGACCAAAAACATTCAGTACTTC. This translates into CASSLGVGGTKNIQYF. The chain carries TRBV7-6 and TRBJ2-4, with D possibly matching TRBD2 (6 bases). The CDR3 spans 16 residues. V lost 1 base and J 2 bases, leaving 12 bases between the germline ends. The germline V gene encodes CDR1 SGHVS and CDR2 FNYEAQ.

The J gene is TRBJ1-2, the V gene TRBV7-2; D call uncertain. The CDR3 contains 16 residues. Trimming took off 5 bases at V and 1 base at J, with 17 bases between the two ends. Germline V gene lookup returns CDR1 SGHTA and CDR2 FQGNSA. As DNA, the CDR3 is TGTGCCAGCAGCCTCCCGAGTGGAACCCTTAACTATGGCTACACCTTC. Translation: CASSLPSGTLNYGYTF.

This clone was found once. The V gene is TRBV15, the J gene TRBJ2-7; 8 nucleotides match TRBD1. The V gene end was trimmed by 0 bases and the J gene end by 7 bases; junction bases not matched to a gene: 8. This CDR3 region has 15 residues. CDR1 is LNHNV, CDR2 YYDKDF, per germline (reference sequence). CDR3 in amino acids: CATSREKDRAREQYF. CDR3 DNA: TGTGCCACCAGCAGAGAGAAGGACAGGGCGAGGGAGCAGTACTTC.

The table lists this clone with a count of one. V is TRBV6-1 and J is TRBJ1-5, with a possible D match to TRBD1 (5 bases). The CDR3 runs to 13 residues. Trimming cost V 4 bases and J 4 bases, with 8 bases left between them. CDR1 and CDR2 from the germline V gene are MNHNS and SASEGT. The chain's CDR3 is CASSGWGNQPQHF. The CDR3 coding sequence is TGTGCCAGCAGTGGTTGGGGGAATCAGCCCCAGCATTTT.

CDR3 sequence reads: CASSSGSYEQYF. CDR3 in DNA: TGTGCCAGCAGCTCGGGCAGCTACGAGCAGTACTTC. The J gene is TRBJ2-7, the V gene TRBV5-4; no firm D call. The germline V gene has CDR1 SGHNT and CDR2 YYREEE (reference sequence). The CDR3 extends over 12 amino acids. The V and J ends lost 3 bases and 3 bases respectively, with 7 bases between them.

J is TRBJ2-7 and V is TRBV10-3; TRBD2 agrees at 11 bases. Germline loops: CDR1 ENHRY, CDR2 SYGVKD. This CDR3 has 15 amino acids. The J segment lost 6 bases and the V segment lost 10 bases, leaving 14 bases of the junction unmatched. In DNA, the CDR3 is TGTGCCACGATACTAGCGGGAGTACGGGGGGGCGAGCAGTACTTC. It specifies CATILAGVRGGEQYF.

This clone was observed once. CDR3 in amino acids: CASSTRGGAGTDTQYF. CDR3 nucleotides: TGTGCCAGCAGCACTAGAGGGGGGGCCGGCACAGATACGCAGTATTTT. J is TRBJ2-3 and V is TRBV7-3; maybe TRBD2 (7 bases). Germline loops: CDR1 SGHTA, CDR2 FQGTGA. Trimming cost V 5 bases and J 1 base, with 16 bases left between them. The CDR3 contains 16 residues.

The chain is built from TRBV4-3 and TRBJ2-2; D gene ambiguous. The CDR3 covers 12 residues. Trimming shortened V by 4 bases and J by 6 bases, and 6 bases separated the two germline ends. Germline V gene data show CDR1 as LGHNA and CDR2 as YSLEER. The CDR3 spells CASSLIPGELFF. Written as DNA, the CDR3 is TGCGCCAGCAGCCTCATACCCGGGGAGCTGTTTTTT.

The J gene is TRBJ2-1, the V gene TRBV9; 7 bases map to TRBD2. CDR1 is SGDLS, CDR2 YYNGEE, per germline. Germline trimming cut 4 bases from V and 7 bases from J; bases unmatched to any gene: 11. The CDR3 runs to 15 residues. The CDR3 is CASSSRDYSRNEQFF. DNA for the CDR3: TGTGCCAGCAGCTCTCGGGACTATTCACGGAATGAGCAGTTCTTC.

CDR3 sequence: CASSLGQDNYGYTF. CDR3 sequence (DNA): TGTGCCAGCAGCTTGGGACAGGACAACTATGGCTACACCTTC. This chain joins TRBV7-9 and TRBJ1-2, with 8 positions matching TRBD1. The junction had 2 bases not matched to a gene; V was cut back by 3 bases and J by 2 bases. This CDR3 is built from 14 residues. The V gene's germline CDR1 is SEHNR and CDR2 FQNEAQ (reference sequence).

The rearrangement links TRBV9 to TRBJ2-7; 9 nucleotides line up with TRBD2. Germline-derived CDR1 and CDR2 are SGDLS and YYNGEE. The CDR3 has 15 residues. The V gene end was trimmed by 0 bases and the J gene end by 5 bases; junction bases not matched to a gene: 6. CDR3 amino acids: CASSVAYQREDEQYF. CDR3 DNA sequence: TGTGCCAGCAGCGTAGCTTACCAGCGGGAGGACGAGCAGTACTTC.

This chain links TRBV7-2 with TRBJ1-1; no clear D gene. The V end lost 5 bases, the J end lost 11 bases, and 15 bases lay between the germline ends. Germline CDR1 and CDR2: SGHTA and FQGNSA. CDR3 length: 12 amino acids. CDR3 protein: CASSPYTMEAFF. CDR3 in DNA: TGTGCCAGCAGCCCTTACACGATGGAGGCTTTCTTT.

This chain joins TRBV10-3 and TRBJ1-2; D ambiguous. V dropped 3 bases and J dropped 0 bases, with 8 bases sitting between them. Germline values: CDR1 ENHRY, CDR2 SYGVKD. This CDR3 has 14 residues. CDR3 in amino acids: CAISEQNSNYGYTF. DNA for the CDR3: TGTGCCATCAGTGAACAGAACTCTAACTATGGCTACACCTTC.

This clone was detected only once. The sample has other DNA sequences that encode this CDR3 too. The CDR3 DNA is TGTGCCAGCAGTTTAGCGGGGGGGGCCCTGAATGAGCAGTTCTTC. It specifies CASSLAGGALNEQFF. This chain links TRBV27 with TRBJ2-1, with 9 positions matching TRBD2. V was pared by 2 bases and J by 7 bases, with 6 bases of the junction left unmatched. The CDR3 loop spans 15 amino acids. Germline CDR1 and CDR2: MNHEY and SMNVEV (reference sequence).